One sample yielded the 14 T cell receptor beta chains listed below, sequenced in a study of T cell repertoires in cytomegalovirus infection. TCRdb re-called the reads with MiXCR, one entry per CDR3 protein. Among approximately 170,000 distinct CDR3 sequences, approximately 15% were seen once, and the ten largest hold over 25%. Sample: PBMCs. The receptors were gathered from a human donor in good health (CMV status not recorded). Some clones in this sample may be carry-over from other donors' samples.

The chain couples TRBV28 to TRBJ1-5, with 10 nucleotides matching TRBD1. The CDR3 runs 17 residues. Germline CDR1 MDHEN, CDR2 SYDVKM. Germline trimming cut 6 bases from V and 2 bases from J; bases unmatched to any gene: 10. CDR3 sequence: CASRGTGALEGNQPQHF. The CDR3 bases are TGTGCCAGCAGGGGGACAGGGGCCCTTGAGGGCAATCAGCCCCAGCATTTT.

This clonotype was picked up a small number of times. CDR3 coding DNA: TGTGCCACCTACGGGGGCACCGGGGAGCTGTTTTTT. Translation gives CATYGGTGELFF. The chain employs TRBV28 and TRBJ2-2; a weak D match, TRBD2 (6 bases). Germline CDR1 is MDHEN and CDR2 is SYDVKM. The CDR3 loop spans 12 amino acids. Trimming pared 10 bases from V and 4 bases from J, leaving 10 bases between.

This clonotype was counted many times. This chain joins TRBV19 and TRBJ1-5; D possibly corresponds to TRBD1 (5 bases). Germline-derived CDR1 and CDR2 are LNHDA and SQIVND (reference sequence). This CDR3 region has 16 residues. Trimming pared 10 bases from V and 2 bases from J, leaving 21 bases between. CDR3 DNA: TGTGCCATACGAACGGGGCGCCGCCTTCGCAATCAGCCCCAGCATTTT. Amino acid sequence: CAIRTGRRLRNQPQHF.

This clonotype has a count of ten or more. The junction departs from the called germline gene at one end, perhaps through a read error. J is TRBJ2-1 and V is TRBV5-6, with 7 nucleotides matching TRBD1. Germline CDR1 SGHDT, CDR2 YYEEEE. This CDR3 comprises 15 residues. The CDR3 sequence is CASRLGQISYNEQFF. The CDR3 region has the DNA TGTGCCAGCAGATTGGGACAGATCTCCTACAATGAGCAGTTCTTC.

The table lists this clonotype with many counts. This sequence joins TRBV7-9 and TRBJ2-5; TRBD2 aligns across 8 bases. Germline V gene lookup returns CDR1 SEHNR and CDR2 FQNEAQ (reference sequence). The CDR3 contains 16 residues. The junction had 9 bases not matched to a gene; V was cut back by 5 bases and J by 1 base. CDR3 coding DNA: TGTGCCAGCAGCCCCGACGGCGGGGGGCCCCAAGAGACCCAGTACTTC. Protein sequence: CASSPDGGGPQETQYF. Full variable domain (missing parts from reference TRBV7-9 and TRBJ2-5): DTGVSQNPRHKITKRGQNVTFRCDPISEHNRLYWYRQTLGQGPEFLTYFQNEAQLEKSRLLSDRFSAERPKGSFSTLEIQRTEQGDSAMYLCASSPDGGGPQETQYFGPGTRLLVL.

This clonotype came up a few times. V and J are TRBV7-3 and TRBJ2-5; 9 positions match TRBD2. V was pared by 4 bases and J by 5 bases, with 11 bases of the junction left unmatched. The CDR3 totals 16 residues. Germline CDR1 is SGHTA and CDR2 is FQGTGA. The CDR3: CASSSSSGTTGETQYF. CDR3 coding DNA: TGTGCCAGCAGCTCCTCTAGCGGGACCACCGGGGAGACCCAGTACTTC. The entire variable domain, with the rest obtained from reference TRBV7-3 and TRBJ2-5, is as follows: GAGVSQTPSNKVTEKGKYVELRCDPISGHTALYWYRQSLGQGPEFLIYFQGTGAADDSGLPNDRFFAVRPEGSVSTLKIQRTERGDSAVYLCASSSSSGTTGETQYFGPGTRLLVL.

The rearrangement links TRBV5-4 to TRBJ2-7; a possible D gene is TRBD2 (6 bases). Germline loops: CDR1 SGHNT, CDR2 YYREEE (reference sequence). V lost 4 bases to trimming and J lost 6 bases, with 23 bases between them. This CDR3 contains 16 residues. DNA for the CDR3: TGTGCCAGCAGCCTTCTCAGCGGGCCACCTTATGGCGAGCAGTACTTC. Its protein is CASSLLSGPPYGEQYF.

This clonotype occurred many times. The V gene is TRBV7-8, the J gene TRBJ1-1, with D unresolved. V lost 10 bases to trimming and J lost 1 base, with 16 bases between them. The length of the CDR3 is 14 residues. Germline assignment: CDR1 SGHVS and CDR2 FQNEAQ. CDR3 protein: CATFLGEANTEAFF. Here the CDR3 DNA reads TGTGCCACCTTCCTTGGTGAGGCGAACACTGAAGCTTTCTTT.

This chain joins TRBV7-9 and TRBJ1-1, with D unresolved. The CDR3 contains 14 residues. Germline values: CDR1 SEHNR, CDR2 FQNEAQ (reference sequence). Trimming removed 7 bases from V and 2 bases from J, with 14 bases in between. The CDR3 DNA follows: TGTGCCAGCAACCCTATTGGACCTAACACTGAAGCTTTCTTT. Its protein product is CASNPIGPNTEAFF. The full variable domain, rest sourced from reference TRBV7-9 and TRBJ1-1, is DTGVSQNPRHKITKRGQNVTFRCDPISEHNRLYWYRQTLGQGPEFLTYFQNEAQLEKSRLLSDRFSAERPKGSFSTLEIQRTEQGDSAMYLCASNPIGPNTEAFFGQGTRLTVV.

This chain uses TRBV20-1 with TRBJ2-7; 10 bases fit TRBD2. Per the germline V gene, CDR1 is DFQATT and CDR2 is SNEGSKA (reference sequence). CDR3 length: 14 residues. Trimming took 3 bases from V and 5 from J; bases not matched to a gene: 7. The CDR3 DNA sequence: TGCAGTGCTAGCGAGCTAGCGGGAGTAAACGAGCAGTACTTC. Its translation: CSASELAGVNEQYF.

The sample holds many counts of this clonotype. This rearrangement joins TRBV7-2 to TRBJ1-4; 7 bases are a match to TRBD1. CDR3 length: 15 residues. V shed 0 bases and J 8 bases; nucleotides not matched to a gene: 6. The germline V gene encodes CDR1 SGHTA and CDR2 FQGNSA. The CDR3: CASSLADRVYEKLFF. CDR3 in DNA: TGTGCCAGCAGCTTAGCTGACAGGGTTTACGAAAAACTGTTTTTT.

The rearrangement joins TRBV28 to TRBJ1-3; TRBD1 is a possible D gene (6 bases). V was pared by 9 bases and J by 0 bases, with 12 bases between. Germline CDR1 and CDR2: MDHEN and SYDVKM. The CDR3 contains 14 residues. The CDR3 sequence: CASEDRSSGNTIYF. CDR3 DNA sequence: TGTGCCAGTGAAGACAGGAGCTCTGGAAACACCATATATTTT.

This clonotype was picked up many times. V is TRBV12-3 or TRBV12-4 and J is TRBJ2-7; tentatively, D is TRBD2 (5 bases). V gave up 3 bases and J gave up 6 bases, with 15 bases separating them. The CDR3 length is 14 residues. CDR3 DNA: TGTGCCAGCAGTTTCGGTCTTAGCGATCCCGAGCAGTACTTC. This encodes CASSFGLSDPEQYF.

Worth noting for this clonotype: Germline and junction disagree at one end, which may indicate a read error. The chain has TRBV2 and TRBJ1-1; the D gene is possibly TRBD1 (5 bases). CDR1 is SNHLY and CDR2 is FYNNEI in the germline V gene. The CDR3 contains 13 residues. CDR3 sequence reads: CASSEGGNTEALF. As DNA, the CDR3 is TGTGCCAGCAGTGAGGGGGGGAACACTGAAGCTCTCTTT.